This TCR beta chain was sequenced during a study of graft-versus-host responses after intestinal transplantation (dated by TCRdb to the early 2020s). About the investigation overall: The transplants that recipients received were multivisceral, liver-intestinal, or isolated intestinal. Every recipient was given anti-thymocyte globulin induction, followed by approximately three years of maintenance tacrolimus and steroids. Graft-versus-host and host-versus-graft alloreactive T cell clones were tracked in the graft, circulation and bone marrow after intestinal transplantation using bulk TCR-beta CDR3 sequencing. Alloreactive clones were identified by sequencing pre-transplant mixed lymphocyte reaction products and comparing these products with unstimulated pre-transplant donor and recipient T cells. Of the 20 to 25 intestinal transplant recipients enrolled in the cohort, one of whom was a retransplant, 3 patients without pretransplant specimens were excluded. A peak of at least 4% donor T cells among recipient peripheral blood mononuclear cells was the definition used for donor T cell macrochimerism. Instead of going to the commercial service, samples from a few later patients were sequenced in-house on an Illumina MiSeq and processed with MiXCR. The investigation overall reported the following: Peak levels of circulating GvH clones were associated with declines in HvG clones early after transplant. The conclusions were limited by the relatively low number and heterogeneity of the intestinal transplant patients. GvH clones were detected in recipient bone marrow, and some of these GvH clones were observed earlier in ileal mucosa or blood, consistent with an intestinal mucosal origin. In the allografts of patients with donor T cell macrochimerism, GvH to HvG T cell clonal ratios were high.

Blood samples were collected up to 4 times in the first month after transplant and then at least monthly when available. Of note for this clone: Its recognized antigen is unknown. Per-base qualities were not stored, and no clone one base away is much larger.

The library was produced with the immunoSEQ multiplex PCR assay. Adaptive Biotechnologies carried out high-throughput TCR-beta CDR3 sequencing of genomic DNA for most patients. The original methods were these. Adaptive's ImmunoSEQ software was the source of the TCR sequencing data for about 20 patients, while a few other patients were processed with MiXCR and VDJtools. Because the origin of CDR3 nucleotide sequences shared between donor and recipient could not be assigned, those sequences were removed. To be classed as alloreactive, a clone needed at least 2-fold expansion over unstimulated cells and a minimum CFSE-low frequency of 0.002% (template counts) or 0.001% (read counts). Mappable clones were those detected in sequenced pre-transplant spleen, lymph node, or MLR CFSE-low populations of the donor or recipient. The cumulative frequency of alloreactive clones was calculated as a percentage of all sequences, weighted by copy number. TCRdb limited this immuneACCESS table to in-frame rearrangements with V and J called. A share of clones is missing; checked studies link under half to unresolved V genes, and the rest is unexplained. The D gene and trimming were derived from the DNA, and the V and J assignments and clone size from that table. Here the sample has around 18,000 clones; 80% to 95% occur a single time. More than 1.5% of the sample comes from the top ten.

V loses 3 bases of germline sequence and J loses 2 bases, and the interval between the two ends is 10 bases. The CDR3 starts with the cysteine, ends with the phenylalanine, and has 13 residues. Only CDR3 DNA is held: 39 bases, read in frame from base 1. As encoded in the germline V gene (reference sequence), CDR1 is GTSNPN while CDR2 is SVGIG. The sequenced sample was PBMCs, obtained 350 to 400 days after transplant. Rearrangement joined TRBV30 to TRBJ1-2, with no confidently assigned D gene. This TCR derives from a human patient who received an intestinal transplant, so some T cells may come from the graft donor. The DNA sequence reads TGTGCCTGGAGAGAAGGGATAAACTATGGCTACACCTTC. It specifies CAWREGINYGYTF.